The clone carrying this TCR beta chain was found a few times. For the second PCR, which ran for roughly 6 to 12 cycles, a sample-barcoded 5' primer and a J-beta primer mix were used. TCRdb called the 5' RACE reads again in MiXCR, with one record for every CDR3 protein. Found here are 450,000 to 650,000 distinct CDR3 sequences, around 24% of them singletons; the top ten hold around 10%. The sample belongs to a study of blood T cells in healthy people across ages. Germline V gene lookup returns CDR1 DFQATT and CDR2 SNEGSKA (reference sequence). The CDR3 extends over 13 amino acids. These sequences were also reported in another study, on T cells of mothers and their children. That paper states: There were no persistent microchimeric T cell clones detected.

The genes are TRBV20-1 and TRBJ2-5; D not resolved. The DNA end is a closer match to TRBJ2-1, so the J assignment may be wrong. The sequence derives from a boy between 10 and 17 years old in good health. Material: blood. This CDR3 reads CSARGEVYNEQFF. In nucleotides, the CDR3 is TGCAGTGCTAGGGGTGAAGTCTACAATGAGCAGTTCTTC.